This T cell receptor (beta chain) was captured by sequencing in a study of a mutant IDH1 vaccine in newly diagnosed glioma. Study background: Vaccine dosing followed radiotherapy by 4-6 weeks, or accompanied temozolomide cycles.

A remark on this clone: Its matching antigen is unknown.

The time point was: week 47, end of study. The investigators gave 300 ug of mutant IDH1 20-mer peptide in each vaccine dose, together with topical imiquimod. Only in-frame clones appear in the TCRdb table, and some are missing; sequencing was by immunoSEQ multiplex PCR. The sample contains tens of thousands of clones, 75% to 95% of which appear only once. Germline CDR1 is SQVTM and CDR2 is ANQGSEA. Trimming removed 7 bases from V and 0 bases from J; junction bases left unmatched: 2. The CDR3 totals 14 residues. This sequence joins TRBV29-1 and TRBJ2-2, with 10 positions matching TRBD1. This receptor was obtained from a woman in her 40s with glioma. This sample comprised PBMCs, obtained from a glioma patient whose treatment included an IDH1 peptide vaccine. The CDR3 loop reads CSAGQGANTGELFF. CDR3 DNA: TGCAGCGCAGGACAGGGGGCGAACACCGGGGAGCTGTTTTTT.